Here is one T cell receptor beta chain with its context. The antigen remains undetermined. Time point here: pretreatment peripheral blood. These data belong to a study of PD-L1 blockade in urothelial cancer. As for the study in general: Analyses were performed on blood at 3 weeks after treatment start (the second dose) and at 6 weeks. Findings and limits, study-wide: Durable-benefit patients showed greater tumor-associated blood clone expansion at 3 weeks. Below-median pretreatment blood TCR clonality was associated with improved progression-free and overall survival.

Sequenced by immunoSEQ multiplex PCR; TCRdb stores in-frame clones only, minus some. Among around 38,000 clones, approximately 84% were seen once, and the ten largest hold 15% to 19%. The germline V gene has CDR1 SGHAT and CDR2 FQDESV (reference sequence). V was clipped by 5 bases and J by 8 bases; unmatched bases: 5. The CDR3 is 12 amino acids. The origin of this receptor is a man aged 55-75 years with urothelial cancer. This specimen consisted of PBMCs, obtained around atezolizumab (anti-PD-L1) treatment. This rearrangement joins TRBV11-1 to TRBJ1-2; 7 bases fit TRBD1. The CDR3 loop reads CASSLGGGGYTF. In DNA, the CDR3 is TGTGCCAGCAGCCTAGGAGGGGGCGGCTACACCTTC.